These 28 T cell receptor beta chains came from one sample sequenced in a study of T cell clones after liver transplantation. Only in-frame clones appear in the TCRdb table, and some are missing; sequencing was by immunoSEQ multiplex PCR. The repertoire holds around 120,000 clones, with roughly nine tenths as singletons. Here the sequenced sample was CD4+ T cells from blood, taken 12 months after liver transplant. The receptor source for this set is a human patient who received a liver transplant. A share of the T cells may be of graft donor origin.

This rearrangement joins TRBV9 to TRBJ2-1; D remains ambiguous. From germline, CDR1 is SGDLS and CDR2 YYNGEE. V lost 4 bases to trimming and J lost 10 bases, with 21 bases between them. The CDR3 loop spans 15 amino acids. This chain's CDR3 is CASSPAGAVMGEQFF. For the CDR3, the DNA is TGTGCCAGCAGCCCCGCAGGCGCGGTGATGGGGGAGCAGTTCTTC.

V gene TRBV19 combines with J gene TRBJ1-1; 7 bases match TRBD1. The V gene's germline CDR1 is LNHDA and CDR2 SQIVND (reference sequence). Trimming at V came to 7 bases and at J to 4 bases, leaving 6 bases not matched to a gene. The CDR3 loop spans 13 amino acids. This CDR3 reads CASNTGVTTEAFF. CDR3 sequence (DNA): TGTGCCAGTAACACAGGGGTGACCACTGAAGCTTTCTTT. The whole variable domain, remainder taken from reference TRBV19 and TRBJ1-1, is DGGITQSPKYLFRKEGQNVTLSCEQNLNHDAMYWYRQDPGQGLRLIYYSQIVNDFQKGDIAEGYSVSREKKESFPLTVTSAQKNPTAFYLCASNTGVTTEAFFGQGTRLTVV.

The V gene is TRBV7-9, the J gene TRBJ2-2; 10 nucleotides line up with TRBD1. V lost 3 bases and J lost 7; bases outside the gene matches: 8. CDR3 length equals 16 residues. In germline, CDR1 is SEHNR, CDR2 FQNEAQ (reference sequence). CDR3 sequence: CASSFPSTGGHGELFF. In DNA, the CDR3 is TGTGCCAGCAGCTTTCCATCGACAGGGGGCCACGGGGAGCTGTTTTTT. Looking up the rest from reference TRBV7-9 and TRBJ2-2 gives the full variable domain: DTGVSQNPRHKITKRGQNVTFRCDPISEHNRLYWYRQTLGQGPEFLTYFQNEAQLEKSRLLSDRFSAERPKGSFSTLEIQRTEQGDSAMYLCASSFPSTGGHGELFFGEGSRLTVL.

The chain is built from TRBV5-1 and TRBJ2-5; perhaps TRBD1 as D (6 bases). CDR3 length equals 14 residues. Germline lookup yields CDR1 SGHRS and CDR2 YFSETQ. The germline V and J ends were trimmed by 4 bases and 5 bases, with 15 bases remaining between them. The CDR3 loop is CASSAGEWVETQYF. The DNA for the CDR3 is TGCGCCAGCAGCGCAGGGGAGTGGGTGGAGACCCAGTACTTC.

This clone has a handful of counts. The V gene is TRBV5-1, the J gene TRBJ1-2; tentative D call: TRBD1 (6 bases). The CDR3 totals 14 residues. Germline V gene sequence: CDR1 SGHRS, CDR2 YFSETQ. V shed 0 bases and J shed 2 bases, with 8 bases lying between them. The CDR3: CASSLDGQNYGYTF. CDR3 DNA: TGCGCCAGCAGCTTGGACGGACAGAACTATGGCTACACCTTC.

Only a few counts were recorded for this clone. The V call is TRBV2, the J call TRBJ1-2; maybe TRBD1 (5 bases). The CDR3 sequence is 13 residues long. V was cut by 7 bases and J by 4 bases, with 13 bases left in between. Per the germline V gene, CDR1 is SNHLY and CDR2 is FYNNEI. The CDR3 sequence is CASTAGSSYGYTF. The CDR3 nucleotides are TGTGCCAGCACGGCAGGGTCGAGCTATGGCTACACCTTC. The whole variable domain, remainder taken from reference TRBV2 and TRBJ1-2, is EPEVTQTPSHQVTQMGQEVILRCVPISNHLYFYWYRQILGQKVEFLVSFYNNEISEKSEIFDDQFSVERPDGSNFTLKIRSTKLEDSAMYFCASTAGSSYGYTFGSGTRLTVV.

DNA for the CDR3: TGCGCCAGCAGCTTGGGTAGCGGGAGTTCCTACGAGCAGTACTTC. The encoded protein is CASSLGSGSSYEQYF. The chain carries TRBV5-1 and TRBJ2-7; TRBD2 agrees at 9 bases. Germline V gives CDR1 SGHRS, CDR2 YFSETQ. V was clipped by 0 bases and J by 1 base; unmatched bases: 2. The CDR3 covers 15 residues.

This chain joins TRBV7-6 and TRBJ2-5, with 11 bases aligning to TRBD2. This CDR3 is 15 amino acids long. The ends lost 5 bases at V and 5 bases at J; junction bases unmatched: 7. CDR1 is SGHVS and CDR2 is FNYEAQ in the germline V gene. CDR3 amino acids: CASSTLAGVGETQYF. For the CDR3, the DNA is TGTGCCAGCAGCACACTAGCGGGAGTGGGCGAGACCCAGTACTTC.

The rearrangement uses TRBV5-1 and TRBJ1-2; 7 bases map to TRBD1. Germline V gene data show CDR1 as SGHRS and CDR2 as YFSETQ. V trimming: 0 bases; J trimming: 2 bases; junction bases outside the gene matches: 10. CDR3 length: 17 amino acids. CDR3 in amino acids: CASSLEVPGTENYGYTF. DNA of the CDR3: TGCGCCAGCAGCTTGGAGGTGCCAGGGACAGAGAACTATGGCTACACCTTC.

The CDR3 reads CASSLEQGNTEAFF. The CDR3 DNA sequence: TGTGCCAGCAGTTTGGAACAGGGGAACACTGAAGCTTTCTTT. The chain couples TRBV6-5 to TRBJ1-1; possibly TRBD1 for D (6 bases). This CDR3 has 14 residues. Trimming removed 4 bases at V and 1 base at J, with 10 bases between. CDR1 and CDR2 (germline): MNHEY, SVGAGI.

V usage is TRBV11-2 and J usage is TRBJ1-4; D unclear. Germline lookup yields CDR1 SGHAT and CDR2 FQNNGV. The CDR3 has 11 amino acids. Trimming took 6 bases from V and 7 from J, leaving 6 bases between them. The CDR3, as DNA: TGTGCCAGCAGTCTAACTGAAAAACTGTTTTTT. Encoded protein: CASSLTEKLFF.

The chain links TRBV5-1 to TRBJ2-1; D is possibly TRBD1 (5 bases). V gave up 2 bases and J gave up 4 bases, with 7 bases separating them. CDR3 size: 13 residues. Looked up from germline, CDR1 is SGHRS and CDR2 is YFSETQ. The CDR3 nucleotides read TGCGCCAGCAGCTTTGACAGATACAATGAGCAGTTCTTC. It specifies CASSFDRYNEQFF.

This clone was detected only once. The V call is TRBV29-1, the J call TRBJ2-5; D remains ambiguous. Near its end, the DNA agrees better with TRBJ2-7, so the J call may be wrong. The germline V gene has CDR1 SQVTM and CDR2 ANQGSEA. The CDR3 contains 11 residues. CDR3 amino acids: CSVGVYYEQYF. The CDR3 bases are TGCAGCGTTGGGGTTTACTACGAGCAGTACTTC.

V is TRBV7-2 and J is TRBJ2-7, with 13 nucleotides matching TRBD2. The CDR3 runs 14 residues. V shed 8 bases and J 6 bases; nucleotides not matched to a gene: 7. Per the germline V gene, CDR1 is SGHTA and CDR2 is FQGNSA. CDR3: CASLGTSGISEQYF. The CDR3, as DNA: TGTGCCAGCTTAGGGACTAGCGGGATTAGCGAGCAGTACTTC.

The V and J genes are TRBV5-6 and TRBJ2-7; a possible D gene is TRBD2 (6 bases). The CDR3 has 16 residues. Trimming pared 0 bases from V and 5 bases from J, leaving 18 bases between. In germline, CDR1 is SGHDT, CDR2 YYEEEE. CDR3 amino acids: CASSLAGGLPTNEQYF. Here the CDR3 DNA reads TGTGCCAGCAGCTTGGCCGGGGGACTCCCCACCAACGAGCAGTACTTC.

This clone has just one count. The genes are TRBV7-9 and TRBJ2-5; 8 bases align to TRBD2. Germline V gene data show CDR1 as SEHNR and CDR2 as FQNEAQ (reference sequence). The junction had 11 bases not matched to a gene; V was cut back by 1 base and J by 4 bases. The CDR3 is made up of 17 amino acids. CDR3 in DNA: TGTGCCAGCAGCTTAGTTTCCGGTAGCGGGAAGGGAGAGACCCAGTACTTC. Encoded protein: CASSLVSGSGKGETQYF.

V gene TRBV13 combines with J gene TRBJ2-1; 7 bases map to TRBD1. The J segment lost 6 bases and the V segment lost 2 bases, leaving 10 bases of the junction unmatched. The CDR3 extends over 16 amino acids. Germline CDR1 PRHDT, CDR2 FYEKMQ (reference sequence). DNA of the CDR3: TGTGCCAGCAGCTTATTACCCGACAGGGAAAGCAATGAGCAGTTCTTC. Protein sequence: CASSLLPDRESNEQFF. The complete variable domain, with remaining parts taken from reference TRBV13 and TRBJ2-1, reads AAGVIQSPRHLIKEKRETATLKCYPIPRHDTVYWYQQGPGQDPQFLISFYEKMQSDKGSIPDRFSAQQFSDYHSELNMSSLELGDSALYFCASSLLPDRESNEQFFGPGTRLTVL.

This clone was seen a few times. J is TRBJ1-2 and V is TRBV5-1; tentative D call: TRBD1 (6 bases). Germline V gives CDR1 SGHRS, CDR2 YFSETQ. Trimming cost V 2 bases and J 1 base, with 12 bases left between them. CDR3 size: 15 residues. For the CDR3, the DNA is TGCGCCAGCAGCTTAGAACAGGGAAGTAACTATGGCTACACCTTC. This codes for CASSLEQGSNYGYTF.

The rearrangement links TRBV2 to TRBJ2-7; 12 positions agree with TRBD2. The CDR3 spans 15 residues. The trim removed 7 bases at V and 6 bases at J, leaving 10 bases unmatched. Germline loops: CDR1 SNHLY, CDR2 FYNNEI. The CDR3 bases are TGTGCCAGCACCCCAGGACTAGCGGGAAACGGCGAGCAGTACTTC. The encoded protein is CASTPGLAGNGEQYF.

The V call is TRBV6-6, the J call TRBJ2-2, with D tentatively TRBD1 (8 bases). CDR3 size: 14 residues. Trimming took off 6 bases at V and 7 bases at J, with 15 bases between the two ends. Germline CDR1 is MNHNY and CDR2 is SVGAGI (reference sequence). The CDR3 spells CASRPTGEGGELFF. In DNA form, the CDR3 reads TGTGCCAGCAGACCGACAGGGGAGGGCGGGGAGCTGTTTTTT.

V usage is TRBV2 and J usage is TRBJ2-3, with D perhaps TRBD1 (5 bases). From germline, CDR1 is SNHLY and CDR2 FYNNEI. This CDR3 contains 13 residues. The V and J ends lost 2 bases and 4 bases respectively, with 7 bases between them. The CDR3 region is CASSEMGPDTQYF. The CDR3 DNA reads TGTGCCAGCAGTGAAATGGGGCCAGATACGCAGTATTTT.

The CDR3 nucleotides are TGTGCCTCTGGGTACTACCAAGAGACCCAGTACTTC. It yields the protein CASGYYQETQYF. The genes are TRBV30 and TRBJ2-5, with unresolved D. The CDR3 contains 12 residues. Germline values: CDR1 GTSNPN, CDR2 SVGIG (reference sequence). Trimming took 7 bases from V and 0 from J, leaving 9 bases between them.

This chain joins TRBV9 and TRBJ2-3, with D unclear. Germline V CDR1 and CDR2: SGDLS, YYNGEE. V was pared by 0 bases and J by 0 bases, with 8 bases between. The CDR3 contains 15 residues. CDR3 nucleotide sequence: TGTGCCAGCAGCGTAGTAGGGCAAAGCACAGATACGCAGTATTTT. Translating gives CASSVVGQSTDTQYF.

The sample holds a few counts of this clone. The CDR3 sequence: CASSPFRGAGGINEQFF. For the CDR3, the DNA is TGTGCCAGCAGCCCCTTCCGGGGAGCGGGAGGGATCAATGAGCAGTTCTTC. The chain links TRBV7-9 to TRBJ2-1, with 10 bases lining up with TRBD2. The CDR3 has 17 amino acids. The ends lost 5 bases at V and 6 bases at J; junction bases unmatched: 13. Germline V gene data show CDR1 as SEHNR and CDR2 as FQNEAQ (reference sequence).

The J gene is TRBJ2-5, the V gene TRBV27, with no clear D. Germline V lookup: CDR1 MNHEY, CDR2 SMNVEV (reference sequence). V was trimmed by 4 bases and J by 5 bases, leaving 17 bases between them. This CDR3 contains 15 residues. CDR3 protein: CASSSPARAPETQYF. In DNA form, the CDR3 reads TGTGCCAGCAGTTCCCCGGCCCGGGCCCCGGAGACCCAGTACTTC.

This sequence joins TRBV29-1 and TRBJ2-3; TRBD2 matches at 7 bases. Germline trimming cut 6 bases from V and 3 bases from J; bases unmatched to any gene: 9. The V gene's germline CDR1 is SQVTM and CDR2 ANQGSEA. The CDR3 has 14 amino acids. Here the CDR3 DNA reads TGCAGCGTAAGTGGACTAGGGAGAACAGATACGCAGTATTTT. The encoded protein is CSVSGLGRTDTQYF.

CDR3 sequence (DNA): TGTGCCATCAGTGAGTCGGCAAGGCAGGAAGCTTTCTTT. This gives the protein CAISESARQEAFF. The J gene is TRBJ1-1, the V gene TRBV10-3; no reliable D call. Germline lookup yields CDR1 ENHRY and CDR2 SYGVKD. This CDR3 has 13 residues. V dropped 0 bases and J dropped 8 bases, with 10 bases sitting between them.

The V and J genes are TRBV12-5 and TRBJ1-1, with 10 bases lining up with TRBD1. Germline CDR1 and CDR2: LGHNT and FRNRAP. The J segment lost 4 bases and the V segment lost 6 bases, leaving 11 bases of the junction unmatched. The CDR3 is 16 amino acids. In DNA, the CDR3 is TGTGCTAGTGGACCTCCCGGGACAGGGGATCTCACTGAAGCTTTCTTT. This gives the protein CASGPPGTGDLTEAFF.